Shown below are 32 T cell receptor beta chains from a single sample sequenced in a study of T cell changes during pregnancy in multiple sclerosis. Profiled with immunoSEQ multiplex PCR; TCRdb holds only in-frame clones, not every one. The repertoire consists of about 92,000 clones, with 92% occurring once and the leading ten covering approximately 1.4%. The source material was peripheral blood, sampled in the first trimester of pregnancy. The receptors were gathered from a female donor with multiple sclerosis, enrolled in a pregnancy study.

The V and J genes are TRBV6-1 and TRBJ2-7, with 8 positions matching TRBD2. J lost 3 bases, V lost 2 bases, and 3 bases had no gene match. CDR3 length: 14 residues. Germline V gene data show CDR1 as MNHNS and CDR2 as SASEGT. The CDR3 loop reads CASSEIAGYYEQYF. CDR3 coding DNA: TGTGCCAGCAGTGAAATAGCGGGGTACTACGAGCAGTACTTC.

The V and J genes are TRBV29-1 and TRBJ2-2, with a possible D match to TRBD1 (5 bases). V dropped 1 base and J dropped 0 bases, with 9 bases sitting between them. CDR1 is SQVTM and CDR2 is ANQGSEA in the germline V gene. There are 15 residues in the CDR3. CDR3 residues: CSVEGRGANTGELFF. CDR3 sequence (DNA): TGCAGCGTTGAAGGAAGGGGCGCGAACACCGGGGAGCTGTTTTTT.

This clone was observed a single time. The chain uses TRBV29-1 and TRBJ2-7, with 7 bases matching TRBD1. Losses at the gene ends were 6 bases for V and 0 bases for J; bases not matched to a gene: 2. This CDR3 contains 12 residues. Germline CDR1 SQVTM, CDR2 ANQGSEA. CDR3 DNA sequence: TGCAGCGTAGGGACAGTCTCCTACGAGCAGTACTTC. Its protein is CSVGTVSYEQYF.

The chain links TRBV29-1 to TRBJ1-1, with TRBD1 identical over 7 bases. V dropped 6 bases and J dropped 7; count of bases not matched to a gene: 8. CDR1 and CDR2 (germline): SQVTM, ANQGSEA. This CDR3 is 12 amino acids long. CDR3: CSVATGIVEAFF. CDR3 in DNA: TGCAGCGTGGCGACAGGGATTGTTGAAGCTTTCTTT. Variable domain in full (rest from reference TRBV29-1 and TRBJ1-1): SAVISQKPSRDICQRGTSLTIQCQVDSQVTMMFWYRQQPGQSLTLIATANQGSEATYESGFVIDKFPISRPNLTFSTLTVSNMSPEDSSIYLCSVATGIVEAFFGQGTRLTVV.

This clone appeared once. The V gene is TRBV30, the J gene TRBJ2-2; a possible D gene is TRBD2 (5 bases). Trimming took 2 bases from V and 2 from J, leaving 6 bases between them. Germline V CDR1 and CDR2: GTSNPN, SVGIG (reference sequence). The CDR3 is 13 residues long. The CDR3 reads CAWSSGNTGELFF. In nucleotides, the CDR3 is TGTGCCTGGAGTAGCGGAAACACCGGGGAGCTGTTTTTT.

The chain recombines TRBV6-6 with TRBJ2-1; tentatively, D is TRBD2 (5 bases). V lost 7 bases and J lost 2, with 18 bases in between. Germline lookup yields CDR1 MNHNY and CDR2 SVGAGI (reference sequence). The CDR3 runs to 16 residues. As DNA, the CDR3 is TGTGCCAGCACCTTTAAACTAGGTTCCCCCTACAATGAGCAGTTCTTC. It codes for CASTFKLGSPYNEQFF.

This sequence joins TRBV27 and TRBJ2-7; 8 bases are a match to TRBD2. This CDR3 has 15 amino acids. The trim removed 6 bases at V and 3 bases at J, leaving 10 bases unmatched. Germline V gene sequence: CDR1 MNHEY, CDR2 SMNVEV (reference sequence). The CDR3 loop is CASRAGLAKSYEQYF. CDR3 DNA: TGTGCCAGCAGAGCTGGACTAGCTAAAAGCTACGAGCAGTACTTC.

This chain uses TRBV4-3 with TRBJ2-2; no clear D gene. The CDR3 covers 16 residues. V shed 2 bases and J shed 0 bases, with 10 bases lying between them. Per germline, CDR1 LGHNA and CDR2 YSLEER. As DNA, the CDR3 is TGCGCCAGCAGCCAATATGGAACAGCGAACACCGGGGAGCTGTTTTTT. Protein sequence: CASSQYGTANTGELFF.

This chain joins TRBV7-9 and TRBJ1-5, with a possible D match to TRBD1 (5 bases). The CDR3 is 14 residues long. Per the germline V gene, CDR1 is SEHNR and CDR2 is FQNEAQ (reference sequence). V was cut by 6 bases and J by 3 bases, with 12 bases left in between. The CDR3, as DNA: TGTGCCAGCAGGGGACCGGGAGCCAATCAGCCCCAGCATTTT. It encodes CASRGPGANQPQHF.

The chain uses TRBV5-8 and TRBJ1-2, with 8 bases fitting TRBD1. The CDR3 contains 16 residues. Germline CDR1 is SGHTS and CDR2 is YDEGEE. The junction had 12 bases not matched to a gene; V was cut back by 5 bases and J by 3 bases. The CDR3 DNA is TGTGCCAGCAGATATGGACAGGGCCTAGGGGACTATGGCTACACCTTC. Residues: CASRYGQGLGDYGYTF.

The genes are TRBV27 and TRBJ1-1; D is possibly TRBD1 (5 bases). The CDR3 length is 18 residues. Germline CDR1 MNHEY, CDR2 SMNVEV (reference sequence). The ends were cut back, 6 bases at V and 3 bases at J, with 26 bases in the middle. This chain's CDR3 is CASSSKRGSGLRDTEAFF. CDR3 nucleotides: TGTGCCAGCAGCTCCAAACGCGGTTCAGGGTTACGGGACACTGAAGCTTTCTTT.

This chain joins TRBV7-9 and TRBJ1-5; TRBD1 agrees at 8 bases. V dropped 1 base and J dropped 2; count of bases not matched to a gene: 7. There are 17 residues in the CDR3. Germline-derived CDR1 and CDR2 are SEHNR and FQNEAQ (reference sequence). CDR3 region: CASSLGDGQGGNQPQHF. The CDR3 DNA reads TGTGCCAGCAGCTTAGGGGATGGACAGGGTGGCAATCAGCCCCAGCATTTT.

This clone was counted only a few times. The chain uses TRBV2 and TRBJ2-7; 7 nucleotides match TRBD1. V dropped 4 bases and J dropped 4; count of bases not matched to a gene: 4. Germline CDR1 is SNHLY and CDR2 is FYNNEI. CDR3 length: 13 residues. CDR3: CASSGTGGYEQYF. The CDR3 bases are TGTGCCAGCAGTGGGACAGGTGGTTACGAGCAGTACTTC.

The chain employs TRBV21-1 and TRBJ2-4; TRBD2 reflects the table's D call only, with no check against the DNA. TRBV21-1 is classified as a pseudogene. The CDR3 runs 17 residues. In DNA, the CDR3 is TGTGCCAGCAGCAAAGAGGGTTACGGCGGGAGTATGCACATTCAGTACTTC. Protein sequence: CASSKEGYGGSMHIQYF.

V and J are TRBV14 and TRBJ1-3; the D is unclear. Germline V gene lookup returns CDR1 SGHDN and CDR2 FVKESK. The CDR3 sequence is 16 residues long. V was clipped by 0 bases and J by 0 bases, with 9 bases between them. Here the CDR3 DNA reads TGTGCCAGCAGCCAAGATCTGCCGGTCTCTGGAAACACCATATATTTT. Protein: CASSQDLPVSGNTIYF.

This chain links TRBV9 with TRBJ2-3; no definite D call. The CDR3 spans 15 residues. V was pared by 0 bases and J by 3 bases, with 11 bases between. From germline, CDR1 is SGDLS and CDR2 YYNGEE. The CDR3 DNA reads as TGTGCCAGCAGCGTAGTGGCTAGTAGGACAGATACGCAGTATTTT. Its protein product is CASSVVASRTDTQYF.

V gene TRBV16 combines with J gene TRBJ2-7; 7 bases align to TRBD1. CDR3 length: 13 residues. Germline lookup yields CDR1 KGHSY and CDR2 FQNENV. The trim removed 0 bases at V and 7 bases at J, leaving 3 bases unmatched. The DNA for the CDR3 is TGTGCCAGCAGCCAATCGGACAGGCTAGAGCAGTACTTC. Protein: CASSQSDRLEQYF.

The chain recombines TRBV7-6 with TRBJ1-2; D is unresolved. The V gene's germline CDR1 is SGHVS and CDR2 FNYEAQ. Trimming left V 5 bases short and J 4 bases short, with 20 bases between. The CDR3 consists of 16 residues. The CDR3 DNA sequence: TGTGCCAGCAGCCCCGTGGCGGGAGGGCAAGGCTATGGCTACACCTTC. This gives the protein CASSPVAGGQGYGYTF.

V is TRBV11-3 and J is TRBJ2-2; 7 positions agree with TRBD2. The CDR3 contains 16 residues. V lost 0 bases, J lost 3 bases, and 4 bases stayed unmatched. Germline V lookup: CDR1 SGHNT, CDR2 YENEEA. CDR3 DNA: TGTGCCAGCAGCTTAGATGCGGGAGCCCACACCGGGGAGCTGTTTTTT. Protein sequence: CASSLDAGAHTGELFF.

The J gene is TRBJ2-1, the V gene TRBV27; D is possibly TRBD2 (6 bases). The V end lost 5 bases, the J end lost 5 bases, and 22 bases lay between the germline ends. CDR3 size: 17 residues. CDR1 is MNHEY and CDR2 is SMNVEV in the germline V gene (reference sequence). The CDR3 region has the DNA TGTGCCAGCAGTCCCCTCTGGCGGGAAAAGATGGACAATGAGCAGTTCTTC. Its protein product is CASSPLWREKMDNEQFF.

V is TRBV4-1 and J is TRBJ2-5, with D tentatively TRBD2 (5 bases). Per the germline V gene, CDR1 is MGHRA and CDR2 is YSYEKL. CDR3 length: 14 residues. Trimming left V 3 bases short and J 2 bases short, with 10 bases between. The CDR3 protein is CASSHPDFQETQYF. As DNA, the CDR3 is TGCGCCAGCAGCCACCCGGACTTTCAAGAGACCCAGTACTTC.

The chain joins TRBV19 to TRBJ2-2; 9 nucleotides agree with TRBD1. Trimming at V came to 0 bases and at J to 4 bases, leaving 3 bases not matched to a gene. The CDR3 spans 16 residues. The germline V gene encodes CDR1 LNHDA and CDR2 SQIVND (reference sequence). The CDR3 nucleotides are TGTGCCAGTAGTATAGATGGGACAGGGACCACCGGGGAGCTGTTTTTT. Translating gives CASSIDGTGTTGELFF.

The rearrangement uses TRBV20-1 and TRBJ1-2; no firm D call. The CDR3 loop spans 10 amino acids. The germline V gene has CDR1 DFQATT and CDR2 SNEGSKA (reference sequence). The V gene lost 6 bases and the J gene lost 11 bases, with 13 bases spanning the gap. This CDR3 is CSARGREYTF. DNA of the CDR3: TGCAGTGCCCGGGGTAGGGAGTACACCTTC.

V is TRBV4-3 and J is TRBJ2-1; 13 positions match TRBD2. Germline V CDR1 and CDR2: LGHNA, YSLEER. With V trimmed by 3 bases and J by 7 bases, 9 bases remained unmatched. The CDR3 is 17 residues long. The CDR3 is CASSQGWTSGGWNEQFF. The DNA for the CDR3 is TGCGCCAGCAGCCAGGGATGGACTAGCGGGGGTTGGAATGAGCAGTTCTTC.

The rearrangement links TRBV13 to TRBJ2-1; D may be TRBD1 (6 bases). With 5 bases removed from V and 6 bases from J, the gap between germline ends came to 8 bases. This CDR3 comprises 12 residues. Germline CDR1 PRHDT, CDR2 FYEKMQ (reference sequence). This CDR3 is CASSLTGNEQFF. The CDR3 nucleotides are TGTGCCAGCAGCCTGACAGGCAATGAGCAGTTCTTC.

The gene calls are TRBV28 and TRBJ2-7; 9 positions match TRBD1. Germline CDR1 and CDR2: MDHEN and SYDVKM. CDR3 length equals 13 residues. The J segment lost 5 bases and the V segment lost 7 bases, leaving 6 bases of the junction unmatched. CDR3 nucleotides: TGTGCCAGCACCCCGGGACAGGGAAACGAGCAGTACTTC. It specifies CASTPGQGNEQYF.

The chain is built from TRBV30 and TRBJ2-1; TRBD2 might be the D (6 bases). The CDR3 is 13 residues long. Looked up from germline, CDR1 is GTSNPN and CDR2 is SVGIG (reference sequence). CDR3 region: CATASASYNEQFF. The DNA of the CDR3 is TGTGCTACGGCTAGCGCTAGTTACAATGAGCAGTTCTTC. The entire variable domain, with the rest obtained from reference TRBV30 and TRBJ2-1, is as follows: SQTIHQWPATLVQPVGSPLSLECTVEGTSNPNLYWYRQAAGRGLQLLFYSVGIGQISSEVPQNLSASRPQDRQFILSSKKLLLSDSGFYLCATASASYNEQFFGPGTRLTVL.

The CDR3 spells CAWDRERVTEAFF. The CDR3 DNA reads TGTGCCTGGGACAGGGAAAGGGTCACTGAAGCTTTCTTT. The chain combines TRBV30 with TRBJ1-1, with 7 bases that match TRBD1. This CDR3 region has 13 residues. The V gene end was trimmed by 5 bases and the J gene end by 4 bases; junction bases not matched to a gene: 7. Germline V CDR1 and CDR2: GTSNPN, SVGIG (reference sequence).

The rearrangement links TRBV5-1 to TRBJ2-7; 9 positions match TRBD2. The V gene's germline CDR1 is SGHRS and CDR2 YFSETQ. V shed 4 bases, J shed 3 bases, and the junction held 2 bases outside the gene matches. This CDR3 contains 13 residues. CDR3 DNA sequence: TGCGCCAGCAGCCCGACTAGCGGCTACGAGCAGTACTTC. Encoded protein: CASSPTSGYEQYF.

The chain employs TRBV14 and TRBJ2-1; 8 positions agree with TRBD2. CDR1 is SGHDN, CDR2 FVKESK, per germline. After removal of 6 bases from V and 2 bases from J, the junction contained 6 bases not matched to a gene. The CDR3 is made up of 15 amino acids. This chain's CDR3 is CASSLSSGPYNEQFF. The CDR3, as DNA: TGTGCCAGCAGTCTCTCTAGCGGGCCCTACAATGAGCAGTTCTTC.

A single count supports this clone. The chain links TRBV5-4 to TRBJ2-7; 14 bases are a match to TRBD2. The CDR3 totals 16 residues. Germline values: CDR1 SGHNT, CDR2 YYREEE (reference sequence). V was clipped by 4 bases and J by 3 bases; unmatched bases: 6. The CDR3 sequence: CASSPGTSGRVYEQYF. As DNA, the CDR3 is TGTGCCAGCAGCCCCGGGACTAGCGGGAGAGTCTACGAGCAGTACTTC. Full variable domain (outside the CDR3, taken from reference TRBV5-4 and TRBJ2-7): ETGVTQSPTHLIKTRGQQVTLRCSSQSGHNTVSWYQQALGQGPQFIFQYYREEENGRGNFPPRFSGLQFPNYSSELNVNALELDDSALYLCASSPGTSGRVYEQYFGPGTRLTVT.

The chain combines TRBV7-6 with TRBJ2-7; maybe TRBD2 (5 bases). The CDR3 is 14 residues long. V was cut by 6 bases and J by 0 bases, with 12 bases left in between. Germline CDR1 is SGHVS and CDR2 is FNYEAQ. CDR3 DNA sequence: TGTGCCAGCAGTCCCCCGAGCGGCTCCTACGAGCAGTACTTC. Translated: CASSPPSGSYEQYF.